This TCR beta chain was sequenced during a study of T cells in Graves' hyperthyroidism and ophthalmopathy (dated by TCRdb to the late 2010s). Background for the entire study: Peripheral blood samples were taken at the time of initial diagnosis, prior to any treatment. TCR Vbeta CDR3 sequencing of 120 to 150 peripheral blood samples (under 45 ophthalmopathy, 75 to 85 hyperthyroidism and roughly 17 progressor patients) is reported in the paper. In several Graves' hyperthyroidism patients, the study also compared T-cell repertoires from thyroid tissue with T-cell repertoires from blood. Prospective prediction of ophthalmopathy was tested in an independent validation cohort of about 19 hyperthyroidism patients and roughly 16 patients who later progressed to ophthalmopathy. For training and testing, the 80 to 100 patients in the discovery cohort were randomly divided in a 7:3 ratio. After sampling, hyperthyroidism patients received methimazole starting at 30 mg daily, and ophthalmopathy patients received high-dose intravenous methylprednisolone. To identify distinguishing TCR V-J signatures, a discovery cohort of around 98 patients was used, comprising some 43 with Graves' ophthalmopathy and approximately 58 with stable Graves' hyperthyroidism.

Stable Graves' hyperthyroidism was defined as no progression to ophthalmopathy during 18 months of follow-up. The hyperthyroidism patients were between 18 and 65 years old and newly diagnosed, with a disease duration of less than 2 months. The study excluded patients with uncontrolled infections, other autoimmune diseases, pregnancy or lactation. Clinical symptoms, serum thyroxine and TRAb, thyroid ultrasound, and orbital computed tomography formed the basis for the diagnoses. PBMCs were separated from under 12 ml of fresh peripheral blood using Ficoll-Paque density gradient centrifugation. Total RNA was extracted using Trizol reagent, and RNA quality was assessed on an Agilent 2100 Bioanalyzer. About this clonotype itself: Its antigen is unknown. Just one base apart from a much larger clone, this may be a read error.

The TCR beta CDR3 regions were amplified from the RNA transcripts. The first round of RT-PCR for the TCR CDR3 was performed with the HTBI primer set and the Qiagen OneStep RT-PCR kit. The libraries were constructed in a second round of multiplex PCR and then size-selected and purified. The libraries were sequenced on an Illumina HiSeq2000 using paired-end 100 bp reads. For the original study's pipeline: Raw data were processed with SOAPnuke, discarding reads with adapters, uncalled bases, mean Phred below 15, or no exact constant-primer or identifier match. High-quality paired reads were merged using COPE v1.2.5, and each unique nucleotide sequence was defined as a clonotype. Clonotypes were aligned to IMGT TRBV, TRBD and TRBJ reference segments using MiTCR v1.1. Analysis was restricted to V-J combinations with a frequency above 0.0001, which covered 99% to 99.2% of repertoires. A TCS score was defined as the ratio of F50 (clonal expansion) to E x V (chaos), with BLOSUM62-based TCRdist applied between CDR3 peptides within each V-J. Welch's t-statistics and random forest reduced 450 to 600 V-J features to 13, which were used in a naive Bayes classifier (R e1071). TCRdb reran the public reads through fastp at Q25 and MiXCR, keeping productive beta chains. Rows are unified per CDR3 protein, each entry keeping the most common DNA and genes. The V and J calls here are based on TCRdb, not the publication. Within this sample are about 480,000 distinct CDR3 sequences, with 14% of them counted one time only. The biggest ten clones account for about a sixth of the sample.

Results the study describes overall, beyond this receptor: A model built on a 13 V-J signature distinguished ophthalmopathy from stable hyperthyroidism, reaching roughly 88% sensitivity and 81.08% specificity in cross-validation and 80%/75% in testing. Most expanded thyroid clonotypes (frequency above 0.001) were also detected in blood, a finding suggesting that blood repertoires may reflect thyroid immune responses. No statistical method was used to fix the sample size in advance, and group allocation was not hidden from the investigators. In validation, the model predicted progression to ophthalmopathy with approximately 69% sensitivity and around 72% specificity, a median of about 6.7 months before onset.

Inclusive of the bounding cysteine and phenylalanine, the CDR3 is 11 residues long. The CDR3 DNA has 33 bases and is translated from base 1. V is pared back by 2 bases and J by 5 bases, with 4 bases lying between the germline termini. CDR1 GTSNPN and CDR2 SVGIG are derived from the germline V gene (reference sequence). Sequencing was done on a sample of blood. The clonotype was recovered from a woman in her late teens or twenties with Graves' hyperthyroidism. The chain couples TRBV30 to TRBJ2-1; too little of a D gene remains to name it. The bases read TGTGCCTGGAGTCGGAACAATGAGCAGTTCTTC. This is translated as CAWSRNNEQFF.